One sample yielded the 9 T cell receptor beta chains listed below, sequenced in a study of identical twins. TCRdb called the 5' RACE reads again in MiXCR, with one record for every CDR3 protein. The data hold some 1,700,000 distinct CDR3 sequences, with more than 30% observed a single time. The material sequenced was cord blood. The receptors come from a newborn girl in good health.

This clonotype was picked up one time. The chain carries TRBV20-1 and TRBJ2-7; TRBD1 aligns across 7 bases. The germline gives CDR1 DFQATT, CDR2 SNEGSKA (reference sequence). This CDR3 spans 14 amino acids. The CDR3 here is CSAESPRQGYEQYF. The CDR3 region has the DNA TGCAGCGCCGAAAGCCCGAGACAGGGTTACGAGCAGTACTTC.

The rearrangement joins TRBV15 to TRBJ2-1, with 9 bases aligning to TRBD2. The CDR3 is 16 amino acids. Per germline, CDR1 LNHNV and CDR2 YYDKDF (reference sequence). V was clipped by 1 base and J by 7 bases; unmatched bases: 8. The CDR3 coding sequence is TGTGCCACCAGCAGAGCCTTAGCGGGAGATCAGAATGAGCAGTTCTTC. This translates into CATSRALAGDQNEQFF.

This clonotype has only a few counts. V and J are TRBV6-2 or TRBV6-3 and TRBJ2-1; 12 bases match TRBD2. Germline trimming cut 0 bases from V and 4 bases from J; bases unmatched to any gene: 13. The CDR3 sequence is 20 residues long. Germline V gene data show CDR1 as MNHEY and CDR2 as SVGEGT. The CDR3 coding sequence is TGTGCCAGCAGTTACTCGATCCGAACTCCTAGCGGGGGGGCTTACAATGAGCAGTTCTTC. Encoded protein: CASSYSIRTPSGGAYNEQFF.

The rearrangement uses TRBV3-1 and TRBJ2-4; D remains ambiguous. Trimming stripped 0 bases from V and 1 base from J, with 10 bases between. This CDR3 has 16 residues. CDR1 LGHDT and CDR2 YNNKEL come from the germline V gene (reference sequence). In DNA form, the CDR3 reads TGTGCCAGCAGCCAAGATTGGGGTACTGCCAAAAACATTCAGTACTTC. As protein: CASSQDWGTAKNIQYF.

Worth noting for this clonotype: One end of the junction does not line up with germline, which may come from a read error. The V and J genes are TRBV2 and TRBJ2-3; 10 bases agree with TRBD2. CDR1 is SNHLY, CDR2 FYNNEI, per germline. This CDR3 region has 16 residues. CDR3 coding DNA: TGTGCCGGCAGTGAAGCGCCCCTAGCGGGAGTAGATACGCAGTATTTT. The encoded protein is CAGSEAPLAGVDTQYF.

Of note for this clonotype: This likely comes from a read error, as the CDR3 has no conserved phenylalanine or tryptophan at its end. The chain recombines TRBV24-1 with TRBJ2-1; 11 bases agree with TRBD2. The CDR3 spans 15 residues. V shed 5 bases and J 9 bases; nucleotides not matched to a gene: 8. In germline, CDR1 is KGHDR, CDR2 SFDVKD. CDR3 loop: CATSGGSGGASEQFL. The CDR3, as DNA: TGTGCCACCAGTGGGGGTAGCGGGGGGGCTAGTGAGCAGTTCTTA.

This sequence joins TRBV6-1 and TRBJ2-1; D may be TRBD1 (5 bases). The V and J ends lost 7 bases and 0 bases respectively, with 22 bases between them. The germline V gene encodes CDR1 MNHNS and CDR2 SASEGT. The CDR3 covers 18 residues. The CDR3 is CASKSLGPALISYNEQFF. CDR3 nucleotides: TGTGCCAGCAAGTCCCTGGGGCCGGCGTTAATCTCCTACAATGAGCAGTTCTTC.

This clonotype was counted many times. This chain connects TRBV29-1 to TRBJ2-5; 7 positions agree with TRBD1. The CDR3 contains 13 residues. The germline V gene encodes CDR1 SQVTM and CDR2 ANQGSEA. V was clipped by 6 bases and J by 11 bases; unmatched bases: 15. The CDR3 region has the DNA TGCAGCGTACAGGGACAGAGCTTTCGAGAGCAGTACTTC. This encodes CSVQGQSFREQYF.

This clonotype was counted only a few times. The genes are TRBV28 and TRBJ1-5; tentatively, D is TRBD1 (6 bases). Trimming removed 1 base from V and 5 bases from J, with 12 bases in between. Germline CDR1 reads MDHEN; CDR2 reads SYDVKM. CDR3 length: 15 amino acids. CDR3 in amino acids: CASSLYMDRDQPQHF. The CDR3, as DNA: TGTGCCAGCAGTTTATACATGGACAGAGATCAGCCCCAGCATTTT.